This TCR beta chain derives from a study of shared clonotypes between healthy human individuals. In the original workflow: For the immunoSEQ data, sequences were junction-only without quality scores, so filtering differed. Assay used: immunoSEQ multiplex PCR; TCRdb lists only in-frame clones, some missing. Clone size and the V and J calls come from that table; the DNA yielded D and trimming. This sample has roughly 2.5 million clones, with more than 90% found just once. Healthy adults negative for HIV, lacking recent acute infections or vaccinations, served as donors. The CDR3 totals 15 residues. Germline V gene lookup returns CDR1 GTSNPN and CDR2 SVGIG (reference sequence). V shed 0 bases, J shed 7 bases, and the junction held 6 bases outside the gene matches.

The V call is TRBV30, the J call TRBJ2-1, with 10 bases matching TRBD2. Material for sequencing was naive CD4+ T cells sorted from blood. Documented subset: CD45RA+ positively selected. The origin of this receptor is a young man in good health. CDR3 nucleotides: TGTGCCTGGAGTGTACCTAGCGGGAGAGTAAATGAGCAGTTCTTC. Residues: CAWSVPSGRVNEQFF.